This TCR beta chain was recovered during a study of blood T cell repertoires in COVID-19 (dated by TCRdb to between 2020 and 2021). Context from the whole study: Samples covering the acute and convalescent phases of COVID-19 were provided by collaborators in the United States, Italy and Spain. The prospective study material was composed of cDNA or gDNA derived from T cells, B-cell-depleted T cells, or PBMCs. Subjects who had been exposed to COVID-19, were actively infected with it, or had recovered from it provided the deeply sampled blood TCRbeta repertoires that made up the dataset. The repertoires were made available in a free public database intended to serve as a resource for research on the immune response to SARS-CoV-2. The samples were drawn from two sources: the first 160 participants of the ongoing ImmuneRACE study, and fewer than 1,500 subjects contributed by 6 global collaborators. Nearly every sample came with metadata listing a de-identified subject ID, COVID-19 status, age in years and sex. HLA class I and class II types, where available, came from metadata supplied by the sample provider rather than from assay-based typing. Summary of the overall study and its limitations: The amount of clinical and demographic metadata varied by source and participant and was provided uncurated.

TCRbeta CDR3 regions were amplified from genomic DNA using the immunoSEQ Assay, a bias-controlled multiplex PCR. The authors processed their data as follows. The number of nucleated cells in each sample was estimated from the amplification of reference gene primers within the assay. To quantify the absolute abundance of each unique TCRbeta CDR3 rearrangement, sequence reads were collapsed and filtered. Productive Simpson clonality was computed per sample as the square root of Simpson's diversity index over productive rearrangements. The source is immuneACCESS, and TCRdb retained only in-frame sequences with V and J called. Part of the clones is not carried over; for the studies checked, unresolved V genes explain less than half of this, and the remainder is unexplained. The DNA gave D and trimming, while V, J and clone size come from that table. The sample table holds fewer than 200,000 clones, of which roughly 90% were seen once. Of the sample, 1% to 1.5% falls within the top ten clones.

In the prospective study, participants were about 18 to 100 years old, resided in about two dozen geographic areas of the United States, and were enrolled through a virtual design. Cohort assignment in the prospective study relied on participant-reported clinical history from a screening survey and a study questionnaire. Mobile phlebotomists in the prospective study collected whole blood, serum and a nasopharyngeal or oropharyngeal swab from every participant. Prospective study participants could optionally give additional blood draws and questionnaires over an approximately two-month period. Before DNA extraction, blood samples from the prospective study were shipped at room temperature or frozen. The germline ends are 9 bases apart after V is trimmed by 5 bases and J by 10 bases. The CDR3 measures 11 amino acids from cysteine to phenylalanine. CDR3 DNA is the only sequence kept; it has 33 bases, read in frame from the first base. Based on the germline V gene, the CDR1 and CDR2 sequences are MNHEY and SVGEGT.

For this clone: Its cognate antigen has yet to be identified. Base qualities are not provided; no much larger clone lies one nucleotide away.

Sequencing was done on a sample of PBMCs or T cells enriched from blood (not recorded which). The clonotype originates from a human donor with acute COVID-19. The donor label of this sample is uncertain. The sequence is built from TRBV6-2 or TRBV6-3 and TRBJ2-1; the D segment could be TRBD2, given 6 matching bases. CDR3 sequence: CASSLGLEQFF. The sequenced DNA is TGTGCCAGCAGTCTCGGACTAGAGCAGTTCTTC.